The 27 T cell receptor beta chains given below trace back to one sample, sequenced in a study of T cells after yellow fever vaccination. TCRdb re-derived calls from the 5' RACE reads in MiXCR, one entry per CDR3 protein. The data hold tens of thousands of distinct CDR3 sequences, with around 7% observed a single time. The sample was CD8+ T cells sorted from PBMCs, taken about 10 days after the first yellow fever vaccination. The receptors shown here come from a man younger than 30 who received the YFV17D yellow fever vaccine.

This clonotype was seen a few times. The chain links TRBV6-4 to TRBJ2-2; D is ambiguous. The CDR3 is made up of 12 amino acids. Trimming took off 2 bases at V and 8 bases at J, with 6 bases between the two ends. CDR1 and CDR2 from the germline V gene are MRHNA and SNTAGT. The CDR3 loop is CASSDLSGELFF. The CDR3 DNA sequence: TGTGCCAGCAGTGACCTTTCAGGGGAGCTGTTTTTT.

The genes are TRBV4-3 and TRBJ2-1; the D gene is possibly TRBD1 (6 bases). CDR3 size: 16 residues. Germline V lookup: CDR1 LGHNA, CDR2 YSLEER. V shed 0 bases and J shed 4 bases, with 13 bases lying between them. Here the CDR3 reads CASSQDGAGAYNEQFF. The CDR3 DNA follows: TGCGCCAGCAGCCAAGATGGGGCAGGGGCATACAATGAGCAGTTCTTC.

The rearrangement joins TRBV6-1 to TRBJ2-3, with D possibly TRBD1 on 6 matching bases. The CDR3 sequence is 18 residues long. Germline V CDR1 and CDR2: MNHNS, SASEGT. Trimming pared 6 bases from V and 2 bases from J, leaving 24 bases between. CDR3 coding DNA: TGTGCCAGCAGCCCTCTAAGAGGGGGACCACAACTCACAGATACGCAGTATTTT. It specifies CASSPLRGGPQLTDTQYF.

In this sample, this clonotype turned up many times. The chain joins TRBV18 to TRBJ2-1; D may be TRBD1 (6 bases). Germline CDR1 and CDR2: KGHSH and LQKENI. The CDR3 loop spans 14 amino acids. The V end lost 5 bases, the J end lost 0 bases, and 8 bases lay between the germline ends. The CDR3 DNA follows: TGTGCCAGCTCAGACAGGAGCTCCTACAATGAGCAGTTCTTC. Amino acids: CASSDRSSYNEQFF. The variable domain in full, with the rest retrieved from reference TRBV18 and TRBJ2-1, is NAGVMQNPRHLVRRRGQEARLRCSPMKGHSHVYWYRQLPEEGLKFMVYLQKENIIDESGMPKERFSAEFPKEGPSILRIQQVVRGDSAAYFCASSDRSSYNEQFFGPGTRLTVL.

This clonotype was observed at least ten times. The rearrangement uses TRBV20-1 and TRBJ1-1, with 7 nucleotides matching TRBD1. This CDR3 comprises 16 residues. V was clipped by 0 bases and J by 4 bases; unmatched bases: 11. CDR1 and CDR2 (germline): DFQATT, SNEGSKA (reference sequence). CDR3 nucleotide sequence: TGCAGTGCTAGAGATCGGGAGAGGGGGCTGTTCACTGAAGCTTTCTTT. Translated, it gives CSARDRERGLFTEAFF.

This rearrangement joins TRBV12-3 or TRBV12-4 to TRBJ1-5, with no clear D. The CDR3 covers 13 residues. V was pared by 1 base and J by 3 bases, with 4 bases between. This chain's CDR3 is CASSLDLNQPQHF. DNA of the CDR3: TGTGCCAGCAGTTTAGACCTCAATCAGCCCCAGCATTTT.

The V call is TRBV7-8, the J call TRBJ2-2; D is ambiguous. V lost 1 base and J lost 9, with 6 bases in between. Germline V CDR1 and CDR2: SGHVS, FQNEAQ. The CDR3 is 12 residues long. The CDR3 bases are TGTGCCAGCAGCTTAGACCAGAGGGAGCTGTTTTTT. Translated: CASSLDQRELFF.

The V and J genes are TRBV25-1 and TRBJ1-5, with a possible D match to TRBD1 (5 bases). The CDR3 spans 13 residues. Germline lookup yields CDR1 MGHDK and CDR2 SYGVNS. V was trimmed by 7 bases and J by 4 bases, leaving 11 bases between them. CDR3 sequence: CASTQGGNQPQHF. Here the CDR3 DNA reads TGTGCCAGCACCCAGGGAGGGAATCAGCCCCAGCATTTT.

V is TRBV19 and J is TRBJ1-4; TRBD1 is a possible D gene (5 bases). The CDR3 sequence is 14 residues long. Trimming removed 4 bases from V and 7 bases from J, with 13 bases in between. CDR1 is LNHDA, CDR2 SQIVND, per germline (reference sequence). CDR3 coding DNA: TGTGCCAGTAGTAGAGGGACTCTGGTTGAAAAACTGTTTTTT. Its translation: CASSRGTLVEKLFF.

V is TRBV6-1 and J is TRBJ2-3, with 15 bases identical to TRBD2. There are 17 residues in the CDR3. J lost 3 bases, V lost 6 bases, and 7 bases had no gene match. Germline V gene data show CDR1 as MNHNS and CDR2 as SASEGT. CDR3 sequence reads: CASRRTSGGAGTDTQYF. DNA for the CDR3: TGTGCCAGCAGGAGGACTAGCGGGGGGGCCGGGACAGATACGCAGTATTTT.

This clonotype was detected ten times or more. This chain joins TRBV5-1 and TRBJ2-7, with 7 bases identical to TRBD1. V was pared by 4 bases and J by 5 bases, with 12 bases of the junction left unmatched. Germline V lookup: CDR1 SGHRS, CDR2 YFSETQ. The CDR3 sequence is 15 residues long. CDR3 bases: TGCGCCAGCAGCCCTATTGACAGGGAGCTGGACGAGCAGTACTTC. Amino acids: CASSPIDRELDEQYF. Variable domain in full (rest from reference TRBV5-1 and TRBJ2-7): KAGVTQTPRYLIKTRGQQVTLSCSPISGHRSVSWYQQTPGQGLQFLFEYFSETQRNKGNFPGRFSGRQFSNSRSEMNVSTLELGDSALYLCASSPIDRELDEQYFGPGTRLTVT.

The V gene is TRBV2, the J gene TRBJ1-1; 7 nucleotides match TRBD1. This CDR3 is built from 18 residues. Germline-derived CDR1 and CDR2 are SNHLY and FYNNEI. The V segment lost 1 base and the J segment 1 base; nucleotides outside the gene matches: 12. The CDR3 DNA reads TGTGCCAGCAGTGAAGTTGGACTCGACAGGGCCGGGAACACTGAAGCTTTCTTT. This gives the protein CASSEVGLDRAGNTEAFF. The full variable domain, in which reference TRBV2 and TRBJ1-1 provide the parts outside the CDR3, is EPEVTQTPSHQVTQMGQEVILRCVPISNHLYFYWYRQILGQKVEFLVSFYNNEISEKSEIFDDQFSVERPDGSNFTLKIRSTKLEDSAMYFCASSEVGLDRAGNTEAFFGQGTRLTVV.

This clonotype came up many times. The rearrangement uses TRBV6-5 and TRBJ1-5, with 9 nucleotides matching TRBD1. The CDR3 runs to 16 residues. V lost 1 base to trimming and J lost 11 bases; unmatched junction nucleotides: 12. CDR1 and CDR2 from the germline V gene are MNHEY and SVGAGI. CDR3 sequence (DNA): TGTGCCAGCAGTTACTTAGTGGACAGGGGCACGGGAGCCCAGCATTTT. Its protein is CASSYLVDRGTGAQHF.

This clonotype has just a few counts. The chain has TRBV7-8 and TRBJ2-2; 7 bases line up with TRBD1. The ends lost 0 bases at V and 3 bases at J; junction bases unmatched: 4. The CDR3 loop spans 16 amino acids. Germline CDR1 reads SGHVS; CDR2 reads FQNEAQ. The CDR3 here is CASSLATGSYTGELFF. For the CDR3, the DNA is TGTGCCAGCAGCTTAGCGACAGGGTCATACACCGGGGAGCTGTTTTTT.

This clonotype was recorded many times. The chain uses TRBV5-1 and TRBJ2-7; 7 nucleotides align to TRBD1. Unmatched junction bases numbered 7, after V lost 4 bases and J lost 0 bases. This CDR3 is built from 15 residues. The germline CDR1 and CDR2 sequences are SGHRS and YFSETQ. This chain's CDR3 is CASSLTTGSSYEQYV. CDR3 nucleotides: TGCGCCAGCAGCCTTACGACAGGGAGCTCCTACGAGCAGTACGTC.

This clonotype came up many times. This chain uses TRBV11-3 with TRBJ2-1, with D unresolved. The V end was cut by 5 bases, the J end by 6 bases, with 14 bases between. The CDR3 consists of 14 residues. Germline V gives CDR1 SGHNT, CDR2 YENEEA. The chain's CDR3 is CASSPPGLSNEQFF. The CDR3 nucleotides are TGTGCCAGCAGCCCCCCCGGTCTTTCCAATGAGCAGTTCTTC.

This clonotype showed up many times. The chain links TRBV7-9 to TRBJ2-1, with 10 bases matching TRBD2. The length of the CDR3 is 16 residues. V lost 5 bases to trimming and J lost 2 bases; unmatched junction nucleotides: 6. CDR1 and CDR2 (germline): SEHNR, FQNEAQ (reference sequence). The CDR3 protein is CASSPAGGPAYNEQFF. CDR3 in DNA: TGTGCCAGCAGCCCAGCGGGGGGGCCGGCCTACAATGAGCAGTTCTTC.

The chain uses TRBV5-6 and TRBJ2-2; 7 bases are shared with TRBD1. Germline loops: CDR1 SGHDT, CDR2 YYEEEE. Trimming at V came to 4 bases and at J to 3 bases, leaving 9 bases not matched to a gene. The CDR3 is made up of 16 amino acids. The CDR3 region is CASSPEEQGDTGELFF. DNA for the CDR3: TGTGCCAGCAGCCCTGAGGAGCAGGGGGACACCGGGGAGCTGTTTTTT.

This rearrangement joins TRBV6-5 to TRBJ2-5; D remains ambiguous. V was shortened by 0 bases and J by 5 bases, with 19 bases between the two germline ends. The CDR3 covers 17 residues. Germline CDR1 and CDR2: MNHEY and SVGAGI. In nucleotides, the CDR3 is TGTGCCAGCAGTTACTCGTCCCTCGGACCTAAGAGGGAGACCCAGTACTTC. Residues: CASSYSSLGPKRETQYF.

This clonotype was seen only a few times. V gene TRBV7-2 combines with J gene TRBJ2-7; D is unresolved. The germline V gene encodes CDR1 SGHTA and CDR2 FQGNSA. The CDR3 is 14 residues long. Trimming removed 0 bases from V and 2 bases from J, with 8 bases in between. Here the CDR3 reads CASSLAASTYEQYF. The CDR3 DNA reads TGTGCCAGCAGCTTAGCTGCGAGCACCTACGAGCAGTACTTC.

This clonotype occurred many times. This sequence joins TRBV28 and TRBJ2-6; D is perhaps TRBD2 (5 bases). The CDR3 sequence is 17 residues long. Per the germline V gene, CDR1 is MDHEN and CDR2 is SYDVKM. With 2 bases removed from V and 4 bases from J, the gap between germline ends came to 15 bases. CDR3 in DNA: TGTGCCAGCAGTTTAACCCGCACTAGTACCGGGGCCAACGTCCTGACTTTC. Its protein product is CASSLTRTSTGANVLTF.

This clonotype was seen ten or more times. The chain carries TRBV20-1 and TRBJ2-7, with TRBD1 matching 9 bases. The CDR3 contains 14 residues. V lost 4 bases, J lost 3 bases, and 7 bases stayed unmatched. Germline loops: CDR1 DFQATT, CDR2 SNEGSKA (reference sequence). Written as DNA, the CDR3 is TGCAGTGCTATGACAGGGGGAAAGATCTACGAGCAGTACTTC. This codes for CSAMTGGKIYEQYF.

There are a few counts of this clonotype. This sequence joins TRBV24-1 and TRBJ2-7; possibly TRBD1 for D (6 bases). Germline V gene lookup returns CDR1 KGHDR and CDR2 SFDVKD. The CDR3 has 17 amino acids. The V end lost 3 bases, the J end lost 4 bases, and 21 bases lay between the germline ends. The CDR3 loop reads CATSDGADRRVTYEQYV. In DNA, the CDR3 is TGTGCCACCAGTGATGGTGCTGACAGGAGAGTAACTTACGAGCAGTACGTC.

This clonotype was seen only a few times. The chain has TRBV13 and TRBJ2-1, with 10 positions matching TRBD1. CDR1 PRHDT and CDR2 FYEKMQ come from the germline V gene (reference sequence). This CDR3 contains 13 residues. With V trimmed by 5 bases and J by 6 bases, 1 base remained unmatched. The CDR3 loop is CASSRQGANEQFF. Written as DNA, the CDR3 is TGTGCCAGCAGCCGACAGGGGGCCAATGAGCAGTTCTTC.

Many counts were recorded for this clonotype. The rearrangement links TRBV12-3 or TRBV12-4 to TRBJ2-7; D perhaps matches TRBD2 (5 bases). V was shortened by 5 bases and J by 7 bases, with 15 bases between the two germline ends. The CDR3 sequence is 13 residues long. CDR3 sequence reads: CASSTGSLREQYF. For the CDR3, the DNA is TGTGCCAGCAGTACGGGATCCCTAAGAGAGCAGTACTTC.

This clonotype was found a few times. The chain is built from TRBV7-3 and TRBJ2-5, with 16 bases fitting TRBD2. The CDR3 is 17 residues long. V dropped 5 bases and J dropped 4; count of bases not matched to a gene: 7. Per germline, CDR1 SGHTA and CDR2 FQGTGA. The CDR3: CASSPKGLAGGLETQYF. Here the CDR3 DNA reads TGTGCCAGCAGCCCGAAGGGACTAGCGGGGGGGCTAGAGACCCAGTACTTC.

This clonotype was seen at least ten times. V is TRBV12-3 or TRBV12-4 and J is TRBJ2-7; the D is unclear. The CDR3 has 13 residues. The V end lost 6 bases, the J end lost 0 bases, and 9 bases lay between the germline ends. The CDR3 DNA follows: TGTGCCAGCAGAGATACTAACTCCTACGAGCAGTACTTC. Translating it yields CASRDTNSYEQYF.